The T cell receptor (beta chain) described here comes from a study of T cells in Graves' hyperthyroidism and ophthalmopathy. Individuals with ophthalmopathy presented a Clinical Activity Score of at least 3, a NOSPECS grade of at least 4 and a duration under 3 months. Only a few counts were recorded for this clonotype. A junction end diverges from the germline sequence, so it may reflect a read error. The CDR3 regions of TCR beta were amplified from RNA transcripts. The HTBI primer set drove a first-round RT-PCR of the TCR CDR3. TCRdb fed the multiplex PCR reads into MiXCR, producing one record per CDR3 protein. Among about 640,000 distinct CDR3 sequences listed, around 21% were seen once. The CDR3 covers 12 residues.

The chain links TRBV12-3 or TRBV12-4 to TRBJ2-7, with 14 bases lining up with TRBD2. The sequence derives from a young man with Graves' ophthalmopathy. The sequenced sample consisted of blood. The CDR3 protein is CASRGTSGSRDF. The CDR3 DNA is TGTGCCAGCAGAGGGACTAGCGGGAGCAGGGACTTC.